This T cell receptor (beta chain) was recovered during a study of early T cells in non-severe SARS-CoV-2 infection. Tagging with unique molecular identifiers was applied to individual cDNA molecules. TCRdb called the 5' RACE reads again in MiXCR, with one record for every CDR3 protein. The sample lists roughly 34,000 distinct CDR3 sequences; 3.5% to 5% were seen once. In this sample, this clonotype turned up many times. CDR3 length equals 14 residues. Germline V gives CDR1 SEHNR, CDR2 FQNEAQ (reference sequence). With 0 bases removed from V and 9 bases from J, the gap between germline ends came to 14 bases.

The specimen sequenced was whole blood. V and J are TRBV7-9 and TRBJ1-2; D ambiguous. This receptor was taken from an adult who was a healthcare worker with PCR-confirmed SARS-CoV-2 infection or an uninfected control (not recorded which). CDR3 DNA: TGTGCCAGCAGCTTAGCACCCGGGGTTCTCAGCTACACCTTC. This encodes CASSLAPGVLSYTF.